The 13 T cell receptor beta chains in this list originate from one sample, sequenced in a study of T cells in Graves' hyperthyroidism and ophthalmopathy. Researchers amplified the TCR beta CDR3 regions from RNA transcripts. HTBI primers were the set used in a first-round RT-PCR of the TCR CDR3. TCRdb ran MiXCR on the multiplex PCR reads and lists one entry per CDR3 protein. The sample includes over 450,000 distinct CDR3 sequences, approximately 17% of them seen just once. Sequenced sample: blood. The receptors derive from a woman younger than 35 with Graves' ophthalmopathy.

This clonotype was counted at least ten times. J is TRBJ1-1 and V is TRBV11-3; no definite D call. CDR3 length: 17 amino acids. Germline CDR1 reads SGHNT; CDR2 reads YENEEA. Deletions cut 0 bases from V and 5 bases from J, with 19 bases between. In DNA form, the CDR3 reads TGTGCCAGCAGCTTAGATTGCCCCCGTTGGCCGGGAACTGAAGCTTTCTTT. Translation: CASSLDCPRWPGTEAFF.

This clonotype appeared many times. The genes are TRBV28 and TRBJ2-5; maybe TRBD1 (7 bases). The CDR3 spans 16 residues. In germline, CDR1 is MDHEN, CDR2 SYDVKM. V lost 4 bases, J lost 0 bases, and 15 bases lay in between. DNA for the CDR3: TGTGCCAGCAGTTCTCGGACAGGAGGGTACCAAGAGACCCAGTACTTC. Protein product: CASSSRTGGYQETQYF.

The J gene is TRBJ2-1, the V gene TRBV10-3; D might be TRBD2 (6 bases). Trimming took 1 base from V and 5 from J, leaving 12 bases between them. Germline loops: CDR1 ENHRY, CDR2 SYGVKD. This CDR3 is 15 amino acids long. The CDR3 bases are TGTGCCATCAGTGAGTTATTAGCGGCAGACAATGAGCAGTTCTTC. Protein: CAISELLAADNEQFF.

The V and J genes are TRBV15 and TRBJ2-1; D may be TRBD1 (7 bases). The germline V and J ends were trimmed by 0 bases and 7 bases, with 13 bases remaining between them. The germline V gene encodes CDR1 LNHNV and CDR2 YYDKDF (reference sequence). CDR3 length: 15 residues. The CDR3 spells CATSRDRGAENEQFF. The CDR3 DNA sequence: TGTGCCACCAGCAGAGACAGGGGGGCGGAAAATGAGCAGTTCTTC.

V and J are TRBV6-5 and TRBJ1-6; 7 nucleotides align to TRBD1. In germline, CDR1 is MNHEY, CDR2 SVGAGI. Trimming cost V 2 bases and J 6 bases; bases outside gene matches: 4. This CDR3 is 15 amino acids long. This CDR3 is CASSYTTGFNSPLHF. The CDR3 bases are TGTGCCAGCAGTTACACGACAGGGTTTAATTCACCCCTCCACTTT.

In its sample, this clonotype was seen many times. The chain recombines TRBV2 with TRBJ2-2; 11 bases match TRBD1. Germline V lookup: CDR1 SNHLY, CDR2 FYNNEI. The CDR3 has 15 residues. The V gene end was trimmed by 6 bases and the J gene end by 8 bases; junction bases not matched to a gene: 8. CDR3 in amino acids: CASSEDRGQEGELFF. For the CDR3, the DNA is TGTGCCAGCAGCGAGGACAGGGGGCAGGAAGGGGAGCTGTTTTTT.

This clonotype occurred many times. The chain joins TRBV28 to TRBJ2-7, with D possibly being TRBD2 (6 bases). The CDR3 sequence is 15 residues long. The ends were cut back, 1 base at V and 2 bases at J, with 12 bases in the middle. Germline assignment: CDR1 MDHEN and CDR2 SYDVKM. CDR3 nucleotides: TGTGCCAGCAGTTTATCTAGCGCACGGGCCTACGAGCAGTACTTC. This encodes CASSLSSARAYEQYF.

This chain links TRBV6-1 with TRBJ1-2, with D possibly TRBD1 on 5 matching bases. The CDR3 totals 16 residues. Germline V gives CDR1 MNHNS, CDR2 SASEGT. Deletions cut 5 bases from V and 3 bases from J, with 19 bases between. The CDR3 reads CASSPLAGGWHYGYTF. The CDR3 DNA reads TGTGCCAGCAGTCCACTAGCGGGGGGTTGGCACTATGGCTACACCTTC.

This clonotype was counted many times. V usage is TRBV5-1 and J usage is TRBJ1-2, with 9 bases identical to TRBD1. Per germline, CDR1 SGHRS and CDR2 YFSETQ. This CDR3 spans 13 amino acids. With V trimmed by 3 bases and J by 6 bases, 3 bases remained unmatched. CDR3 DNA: TGCGCCAGCAGCTCCCGGGACAGGGATGGCTACACCTTC. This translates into CASSSRDRDGYTF.

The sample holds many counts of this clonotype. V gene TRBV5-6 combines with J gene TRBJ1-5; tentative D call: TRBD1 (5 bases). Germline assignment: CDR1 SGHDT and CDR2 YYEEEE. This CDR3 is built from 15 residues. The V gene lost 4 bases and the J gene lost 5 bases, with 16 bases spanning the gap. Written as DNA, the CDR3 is TGTGCCAGCAGCGGACCGGGGACGGTTGATCAGCCCCAGCATTTT. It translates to CASSGPGTVDQPQHF.

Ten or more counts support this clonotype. This chain's CDR3 is CASSLGHVSGANVLTF. The DNA of the CDR3 is TGCGCCAGCAGCTTGGGACATGTTTCTGGGGCCAACGTCCTGACTTTC. This rearrangement joins TRBV5-1 to TRBJ2-6; D uncertain. The germline CDR1 and CDR2 sequences are SGHRS and YFSETQ. V lost 0 bases to trimming and J lost 1 base, with 8 bases between them. This CDR3 has 16 amino acids. Using reference TRBV5-1 and TRBJ2-6 for the parts outside the CDR3, the full variable domain is KAGVTQTPRYLIKTRGQQVTLSCSPISGHRSVSWYQQTPGQGLQFLFEYFSETQRNKGNFPGRFSGRQFSNSRSEMNVSTLELGDSALYLCASSLGHVSGANVLTFGAGSRLTVL.

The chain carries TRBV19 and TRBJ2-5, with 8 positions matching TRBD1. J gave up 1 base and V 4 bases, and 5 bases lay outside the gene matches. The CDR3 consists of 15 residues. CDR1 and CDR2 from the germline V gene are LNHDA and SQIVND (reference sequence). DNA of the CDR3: TGTGCCAGTAGTAACCAGGGGGCTCCCCAAGAGACCCAGTACTTC. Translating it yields CASSNQGAPQETQYF.

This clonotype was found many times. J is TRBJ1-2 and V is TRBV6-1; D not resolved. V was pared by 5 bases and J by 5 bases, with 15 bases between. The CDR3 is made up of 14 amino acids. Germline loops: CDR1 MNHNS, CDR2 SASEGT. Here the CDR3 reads CASSQSYNLYGYTF. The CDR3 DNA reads TGTGCCAGCAGTCAAAGCTATAACCTTTATGGCTACACCTTC.